Here is one TCR beta chain with its context. Everyone who took part was roughly 18 to 89 years old, and they came from over 20 US areas. Clinical history as reported by participants underpinned cohort assignment. This entry comes from a study of blood T cell repertoires in COVID-19. The assay was immunoSEQ multiplex PCR, and TCRdb's table has in-frame clones only and misses some. Here the sample spans 450,000 or so clones, 90% being singletons. This TCR was sampled from a man aged 18 to 29 who had recovered from COVID-19. The specimen sequenced was PBMCs or T cells enriched from blood (not recorded which).

The CDR3, as DNA: TGCAGTTTATCCACAGGGAATGGCTACACCTTC. Residues: CSLSTGNGYTF. V is TRBV20-1 and J is TRBJ1-2; maybe TRBD1 (6 bases). CDR1 and CDR2 (germline): DFQATT, SNEGSKA (reference sequence). The CDR3 is made up of 11 amino acids. Trimming cost V 8 bases and J 6 bases, with 13 bases left between them.